The 6 T cell receptor beta chains reported below all come from one sample, sequenced in a study of T cells in Graves' hyperthyroidism and ophthalmopathy. Researchers took RNA transcripts and amplified the TCR beta CDR3 regions from them. The study used the HTBI primer set for a first-round RT-PCR of the TCR CDR3. TCRdb analysed the multiplex PCR reads with MiXCR anew, one entry per CDR3 protein. The sample contains about 700,000 distinct CDR3 sequences, 13% to 15% of which appear only once. Input material: blood. All receptors come from a woman between 18 and 29 years old with Graves' hyperthyroidism.

This clonotype was recorded many times. This chain connects TRBV7-9 to TRBJ2-1; TRBD1 might be the D (6 bases). Per the germline V gene, CDR1 is SEHNR and CDR2 is FQNEAQ (reference sequence). V was trimmed by 4 bases and J by 0 bases, leaving 25 bases between them. The CDR3 loop spans 20 amino acids. CDR3 protein: CASSSYRPGQSQSSYNEQFF. CDR3 bases: TGTGCCAGCAGCTCCTACAGGCCCGGACAGTCCCAGAGCTCCTACAATGAGCAGTTCTTC.

The rearrangement joins TRBV7-9 to TRBJ1-1; D is possibly TRBD1 (6 bases). The V gene's germline CDR1 is SEHNR and CDR2 FQNEAQ (reference sequence). The CDR3 extends over 16 amino acids. Trimming pared 6 bases from V and 4 bases from J, leaving 21 bases between. CDR3 nucleotide sequence: TGTGCCAGCAGTCAAGGGGGGGCCAGGGTAGGCACTGAAGCTTTCTTT. Residues: CASSQGGARVGTEAFF.

This clonotype came up many times. The rearrangement links TRBV6-1 to TRBJ2-2; the match to TRBD1 covers 10 bases. CDR3 length equals 15 residues. Germline assignment: CDR1 MNHNS and CDR2 SASEGT. J lost 5 bases, V lost 6 bases, and 6 bases had no gene match. CDR3 loop: CASRRQGARTGELFF. The DNA for the CDR3 is TGTGCCAGCAGAAGACAGGGGGCGCGAACCGGGGAGCTGTTTTTT.

The chain has TRBV15 and TRBJ1-5; D possibly corresponds to TRBD1 (6 bases). Between the trimmed V and J ends, which lost 0 bases and 4 bases, there was a span of 10 bases. CDR3 length: 15 amino acids. The V gene's germline CDR1 is LNHNV and CDR2 YYDKDF (reference sequence). In DNA, the CDR3 is TGTGCCACCAGCAGAGAAGGGGGGCCTAATCAGCCCCAGCATTTT. Protein: CATSREGGPNQPQHF.

A few counts support this clonotype. The chain links TRBV5-5 to TRBJ2-7; TRBD1 agrees at 7 bases. The V gene end was trimmed by 4 bases and the J gene end by 2 bases; junction bases not matched to a gene: 9. In germline, CDR1 is SGHKS, CDR2 YYEKEE (reference sequence). The CDR3 consists of 15 residues. The CDR3 loop reads CASSPVTGSPYEQYF. In DNA form, the CDR3 reads TGTGCCAGCAGCCCAGTGACAGGGTCCCCCTACGAGCAGTACTTC.

This clonotype was recorded many times. The V gene is TRBV6-1, the J gene TRBJ2-7; D tentatively reads TRBD1 or TRBD2 (5 bases each). The CDR3 covers 18 residues. Germline V gene data show CDR1 as MNHNS and CDR2 as SASEGT. V was pared by 6 bases and J by 2 bases, with 26 bases between. CDR3 in amino acids: CASSEKQDRPGITYEQYF. DNA for the CDR3: TGTGCCAGCAGCGAAAAGCAAGACAGACCGGGAATCACCTACGAGCAGTACTTC.